These T cell receptor beta chains were read from a single sample in a study of type 1 and type 2 diabetes patients. One entry per CDR3 protein results from TCRdb running MiXCR on the multiplex PCR reads. The sample has some 250,000 distinct CDR3 sequences; more than 45% are singletons. Source material: peripheral blood mononuclear cells (PBMCs). The receptors originated from a man aged 18-30 years with type 2 diabetes. The CDR3 runs from the conserved cysteine through the conserved F or W. Fields, in order: clone size, J gene, D gene, V gene, CDR3 DNA, CDR3 protein. A D gene is named only where the DNA matches it firmly. Expanded clones get a size class; other rows say once, few or many, or leave the size out.

- | TRBJ2-5 | TRBD2 | TRBV19 | TGTGCCAGCAAGCGGGAGGAAATAGAGACCCAGTACTTC | CASKREEIETQYF
few | TRBJ2-7 | TRBD1 | TRBV13 | TGTGCCAGCAGCGCCGGGACAGAAACCTACGAGCAGTACTTC | CASSAGTETYEQYF
- | TRBJ1-2 | TRBD1 | TRBV2 | TGTGCCAGCAAAGACCTTTTCAGGACAGGGAACTATGGCTACACCTTC | CASKDLFRTGNYGYTF
- | TRBJ2-7 | TRBD2 | TRBV12-3/TRBV12-4 | TGTGCCAGCAGTTTTCTAGCGGGAGGAACGGACGAGCAGTACTTC | CASSFLAGGTDEQYF
- | TRBJ1-4 | - | TRBV30 | TGTGCCCATCAGTCGACCGCAGAAAAACTGTTTTTT | CAHQSTAEKLFF
- | TRBJ2-5 | - | TRBV4-1 | TGCGCCAGCAGCCAAGGCTCTTGGATGGGAGGAGAGACCCAGTACTTC | CASSQGSWMGGETQYF
many | TRBJ2-3 | - | TRBV2 | TGTGCCAGCCACGGGAGAGGGGCAGATACGCAGTATTTT | CASHGRGADTQYF
- | TRBJ1-2 | - | TRBV20-1 | TGCAGTGCTAGAGTTTCCCAGACTAGCTATGGCTACACCTTC | CSARVSQTSYGYTF
few | TRBJ1-1 | - | TRBV7-2 | TGTGCCAGCAGCTTGTTGGCGGACACATCGGCTTTCTTT | CASSLLADTSAFF
many | TRBJ1-6 | TRBD1 | TRBV19 | TGTGCCAGTAGTCGACAGGGTTCGAATTCACCCCTCCACTTT | CASSRQGSNSPLHF
- | TRBJ2-7 | TRBD1 | TRBV20-1 | TGCAGTGCACCTAGACAGGGTGGTGACGAGCAGTACTTC | CSAPRQGGDEQYF
few | TRBJ2-2 | - | TRBV15 | TGTGCCACCAGCAGTTCTCGGCTGGACGGGGAGCTGTTTTTT | CATSSSRLDGELFF
- | TRBJ1-2 | - | TRBV4-2 | TGTGCCAGCAGCCAAGGTTCTGGTACATACTATGGCTACACCTTC | CASSQGSGTYYGYTF
- | TRBJ2-7 | TRBD1 | TRBV6-5 | TGCGCCAGCAGCCTCCCCCCAGGACAGGTAGTATCCGAGCAGTACTTC | CASSLPPGQVVSEQYF
- | TRBJ2-1 | - | TRBV10-1 | TGCGCCAGCAGTGAGGTTTCCCCCTCAGGCCCTTTTTACAATGAGCAGTTCTTC | CASSEVSPSGPFYNEQFF
- | TRBJ1-1 | - | TRBV7-6 | TGTGCCAGCAGCTTAAGGGCAGGGCGGAACACTGAAGCTTTCTTT | CASSLRAGRNTEAFF
- | TRBJ2-7 | TRBD2 | TRBV10-1 | TGTGCCAGCAGCCACCGACTAGCTGCCTACGAGCAGTACTTC | CASSHRLAAYEQYF
- | TRBJ2-3 | - | TRBV7-9 | TGTGCCAGCCGCGGGACATCTAGCACAGATACGCAGTATTTT | CASRGTSSTDTQYF
once | TRBJ1-6 | TRBD1 | TRBV19 | TGTGCCAGTAGTACCAGGGACAGGGGAAGTTCACCCCTCCACTTT | CASSTRDRGSSPLHF
- | TRBJ2-1 | TRBD2 | TRBV5-1 | TGCGCCAGCAGCTTGGGTCGCGGGAGCGGATGGGGCAATGAGCAGTTCTTC | CASSLGRGSGWGNEQFF
many | TRBJ2-7 | - | TRBV2 | TGTGCCAGCAGTGAACCCACGGAGTTCTACGAGCAGTACTTC | CASSEPTEFYEQYF
many | TRBJ2-5 | TRBD2 | TRBV2 | TGTGCCAGCAGGGGGGGGGAAGAGACCCAGTACTTC | CASRGGEETQYF
many | TRBJ2-2 | - | TRBV2 | TGTGCCAGCATCGGTAGCGGCACCAATTCGGGCACCGGGGAGCTGTTTTTT | CASIGSGTNSGTGELFF
few | TRBJ2-1 | TRBD2 | TRBV7-2 | TGTGCCAGCAGCTTCCCCGGGAGGGGCGTTGAGCAGTTCTTC | CASSFPGRGVEQFF
- | TRBJ1-2 | - | TRBV29-1 | TGCAACGTTGATCAGGATCTAAAGTATGGCTACACCTTC | CNVDQDLKYGYTF
once | TRBJ1-6 | - | TRBV30 | TGTGCCTGGAGTCCCGGGGCAGGGGCTAATTCACCCCTCCACTTT | CAWSPGAGANSPLHF
once | TRBJ2-7 | - | TRBV28 | TGTGCCAGCAGTTCTCCATCGCTGACCCAAGCCGAGCAGTACTTC | CASSSPSLTQAEQYF
- | TRBJ1-2 | TRBD1 | TRBV5-8 | TGTGCCAGCAGCCACCGGACTCTTGGACAGGGGTATGGCTACACCTTC | CASSHRTLGQGYGYTF
few | TRBJ1-2 | - | TRBV5-1 | TGCGCCAGCGCATCCTTGGGTGAGGATGGCTACACCTTC | CASASLGEDGYTF
- | TRBJ1-2 | - | TRBV14 | TGTGCCAGCAGCCTATTTGGACCCTATGGCTACACCTTC | CASSLFGPYGYTF
- | TRBJ2-1 | - | TRBV7-7 | TGTGCTAGCAGCCCGGGTCCTGACCCCTACAATGAGCAGTTCTTC | CASSPGPDPYNEQFF
- | TRBJ2-7 | TRBD1 | TRBV14 | TGTGCCAGCAGCGGGACAGAATCATGGGAGCAGTACTTC | CASSGTESWEQYF
few | TRBJ2-7 | - | TRBV7-9 | TGTGCCAGCAGCTTAGACTGGCTTTACCCCTACGAGCAGTACTTC | CASSLDWLYPYEQYF
- | TRBJ1-5 | TRBD1 | TRBV30 | TGTGCCAGCAGCGGGGACAGGGATCAGCCCCAGCATTTT | CASSGDRDQPQHF
- | TRBJ1-2 | - | TRBV6-1 | TGTGCCAGCAGTGACCAAGTCTATGGCTACACCTTC | CASSDQVYGYTF